One sample yielded the 17 T cell receptor beta chains listed below, sequenced in a study of shared clonotypes between healthy human individuals. Naive CD8 cells lacked CD45RO and underwent positive selection for CCR7, leaving out terminally differentiated effector memory CD45RA+ cells. Libraries were prepared by immunoSEQ multiplex PCR; TCRdb keeps only in-frame clonotypes and omits some of them. The sample consists of some 2,000,000 clones, about 95% of them appearing once. Sequencing used naive CD8+ T cells sorted from blood. The receptors here all came from a man aged 18 to 29 in good health.

This clone was observed once. This chain connects TRBV5-4 to TRBJ2-7, with 7 bases that match TRBD1. Trimming cost V 4 bases and J 3 bases; bases outside gene matches: 1. Looked up from germline, CDR1 is SGHNT and CDR2 is YYREEE (reference sequence). CDR3 length equals 12 residues. Written as DNA, the CDR3 is TGTGCCAGCAGCCAGGGGGACTACGAGCAGTACTTC. Amino acid sequence: CASSQGDYEQYF.

The chain uses TRBV11-2 and TRBJ2-7; 8 nucleotides match TRBD2. CDR1 is SGHAT, CDR2 FQNNGV, per germline. Germline trimming cut 8 bases from V and 3 bases from J; bases unmatched to any gene: 12. The CDR3 totals 15 residues. The CDR3 sequence: CASGEPGGAVYEQYF. The CDR3 DNA sequence: TGTGCCAGCGGGGAGCCGGGGGGGGCCGTCTACGAGCAGTACTTC. Looking up the rest from reference TRBV11-2 and TRBJ2-7 gives the full variable domain: EAGVAQSPRYKIIEKRQSVAFWCNPISGHATLYWYQQILGQGPKLLIQFQNNGVVDDSQLPKDRFSAERLKGVDSTLKIQPAKLEDSAVYLCASGEPGGAVYEQYFGPGTRLTVT.

This clone has a single count. The chain uses TRBV7-6 and TRBJ1-3; TRBD1 aligns across 7 bases. V was clipped by 5 bases and J by 2 bases; unmatched bases: 6. There are 15 residues in the CDR3. From germline, CDR1 is SGHVS and CDR2 FNYEAQ. The CDR3 DNA follows: TGTGCCAGCAGCGAAAACAGGGGAGCTGGAAACACCATATATTTT. It yields the protein CASSENRGAGNTIYF.

The genes are TRBV7-2 and TRBJ2-7; D may be TRBD1 (6 bases). There are 16 residues in the CDR3. Trimming left V 3 bases short and J 3 bases short, with 18 bases between. CDR1 and CDR2 from the germline V gene are SGHTA and FQGNSA. CDR3 nucleotide sequence: TGTGCCAGCAGCTTCAGACCCCAGGGGACGGGCTACGAGCAGTACTTC. Amino acids: CASSFRPQGTGYEQYF.

The CDR3 loop is CASSFSTTDEQYF. CDR3 DNA sequence: TGCGCCAGCAGCTTTTCGACAACCGACGAGCAGTACTTC. The chain carries TRBV5-1 and TRBJ2-7; D gene uncertain. Germline assignment: CDR1 SGHRS and CDR2 YFSETQ. Trimming cost V 2 bases and J 5 bases, with 11 bases left between them. The CDR3 loop spans 13 amino acids.

This chain joins TRBV4-3 and TRBJ2-7; 10 nucleotides line up with TRBD2. Trimming at V came to 0 bases and at J to 2 bases, leaving 4 bases not matched to a gene. This CDR3 comprises 16 residues. Germline CDR1 and CDR2: LGHNA and YSLEER. CDR3 region: CASSQDVGLATYEQYF. The CDR3 nucleotides read TGCGCCAGCAGCCAAGATGTGGGACTAGCGACCTACGAGCAGTACTTC.

The CDR3 bases are TGCGCCAGCAGTGGAACAGGGGTCGAGACCCAGTACTTC. Translation gives CASSGTGVETQYF. V usage is TRBV10-2 and J usage is TRBJ2-5; 7 bases fit TRBD1. The junction had 4 bases not matched to a gene; V was cut back by 4 bases and J by 5 bases. CDR1 and CDR2 from the germline V gene are WSHSY and SAAADI. The CDR3 is made up of 13 amino acids.

The V gene is TRBV7-6, the J gene TRBJ2-1; D is perhaps TRBD1 or TRBD2 (5 bases each). CDR3 length equals 15 residues. V lost 5 bases, J lost 2 bases, and 13 bases lay in between. In germline, CDR1 is SGHVS, CDR2 FNYEAQ. CDR3 coding DNA: TGTGCCAGCAGCCGGGGCAGGGAGCCCTACAATGAGCAGTTCTTC. Translation gives CASSRGREPYNEQFF.

The chain combines TRBV7-9 with TRBJ2-2; a weak D match, TRBD1 (6 bases). CDR1 is SEHNR and CDR2 is FQNEAQ in the germline V gene (reference sequence). The CDR3 loop spans 16 amino acids. The ends were cut back, 5 bases at V and 3 bases at J, with 16 bases in the middle. Here the CDR3 DNA reads TGTGCCAGCAGCCCACCCAGGGGTATGGACACCGGGGAGCTGTTTTTT. Translating gives CASSPPRGMDTGELFF.

This clone was found once. J is TRBJ2-5 and V is TRBV11-2; maybe TRBD2 (6 bases). V was clipped by 1 base and J by 5 bases, with 14 bases between them. The CDR3 is 15 amino acids. Germline V gives CDR1 SGHAT, CDR2 FQNNGV. The CDR3 DNA reads as TGTGCCAGCAGCTTAGGTCCCGGGACTCCGGAGACCCAGTACTTC. This codes for CASSLGPGTPETQYF. Using reference TRBV11-2 and TRBJ2-5 for the parts outside the CDR3, the full variable domain is EAGVAQSPRYKIIEKRQSVAFWCNPISGHATLYWYQQILGQGPKLLIQFQNNGVVDDSQLPKDRFSAERLKGVDSTLKIQPAKLEDSAVYLCASSLGPGTPETQYFGPGTRLLVL.

This chain joins TRBV7-6 and TRBJ2-2; D is uncertain. The CDR3 has 17 residues. The V gene lost 1 base and the J gene lost 0 bases, with 12 bases spanning the gap. Germline loops: CDR1 SGHVS, CDR2 FNYEAQ. CDR3 DNA sequence: TGTGCCAGCAGCTTAGAATGGCAGGCTGCGAACACCGGGGAGCTGTTTTTT. Translation gives CASSLEWQAANTGELFF.

V and J are TRBV7-9 and TRBJ2-1; 7 bases map to TRBD2. CDR3 length: 16 amino acids. The ends lost 4 bases at V and 0 bases at J; junction bases unmatched: 6. Germline V gene lookup returns CDR1 SEHNR and CDR2 FQNEAQ (reference sequence). The CDR3 loop is CASSSSLADSYNEQFF. CDR3 sequence (DNA): TGTGCCAGCAGCTCATCCCTAGCGGACTCCTACAATGAGCAGTTCTTC.

The rearrangement joins TRBV10-3 to TRBJ1-1, with TRBD1 matching over 9 bases. CDR3 size: 14 residues. Losses at the gene ends were 6 bases for V and 2 bases for J; bases not matched to a gene: 4. Germline V CDR1 and CDR2: ENHRY, SYGVKD. The CDR3 nucleotides are TGTGCCATCAGAAGGACAGGGGTTAACACTGAAGCTTTCTTT. Protein product: CAIRRTGVNTEAFF.

This chain links TRBV2 with TRBJ2-7, with D possibly TRBD1 on 5 matching bases. V shed 2 bases and J shed 3 bases, with 14 bases lying between them. Germline V CDR1 and CDR2: SNHLY, FYNNEI. The CDR3 extends over 15 amino acids. The CDR3 sequence: CASSETQGRNYEQYF. CDR3 nucleotides: TGTGCCAGCAGTGAAACCCAGGGTAGAAACTACGAGCAGTACTTC. The full variable domain, its missing parts supplied by reference TRBV2 and TRBJ2-7, is EPEVTQTPSHQVTQMGQEVILRCVPISNHLYFYWYRQILGQKVEFLVSFYNNEISEKSEIFDDQFSVERPDGSNFTLKIRSTKLEDSAMYFCASSETQGRNYEQYFGPGTRLTVT.

Turning to this clone: The sample carries other DNA sequences with the same CDR3. The rearrangement uses TRBV5-1 and TRBJ2-5; D is ambiguous. Trimming left V 1 base short and J 0 bases short, with 4 bases between. The CDR3 is 13 amino acids. Germline V gene lookup returns CDR1 SGHRS and CDR2 YFSETQ. As DNA, the CDR3 is TGCGCCAGCAGCTTGCTTCACCAAGAGACCCAGTACTTC. It is translated as CASSLLHQETQYF.

The J gene is TRBJ2-2, the V gene TRBV7-9; 7 nucleotides agree with TRBD2. The CDR3 extends over 16 amino acids. Germline V gene data show CDR1 as SEHNR and CDR2 as FQNEAQ (reference sequence). The trim removed 2 bases at V and 1 base at J, leaving 4 bases unmatched. Here the CDR3 DNA reads TGTGCCAGCAGCTTACAAGGACTAGTGAACACCGGGGAGCTGTTTTTT. Translating it yields CASSLQGLVNTGELFF.

With regard to this clone: Other DNA sequences of this sample code for an identical CDR3. The chain joins TRBV27 to TRBJ2-2; D remains ambiguous. V lost 3 bases and J lost 6, with 5 bases in between. The CDR3 is 12 amino acids. From germline, CDR1 is MNHEY and CDR2 SMNVEV (reference sequence). The CDR3 region has the DNA TGTGCCAGCAGTTTTGCACCCGGGGAGCTGTTTTTT. Its translation is CASSFAPGELFF.